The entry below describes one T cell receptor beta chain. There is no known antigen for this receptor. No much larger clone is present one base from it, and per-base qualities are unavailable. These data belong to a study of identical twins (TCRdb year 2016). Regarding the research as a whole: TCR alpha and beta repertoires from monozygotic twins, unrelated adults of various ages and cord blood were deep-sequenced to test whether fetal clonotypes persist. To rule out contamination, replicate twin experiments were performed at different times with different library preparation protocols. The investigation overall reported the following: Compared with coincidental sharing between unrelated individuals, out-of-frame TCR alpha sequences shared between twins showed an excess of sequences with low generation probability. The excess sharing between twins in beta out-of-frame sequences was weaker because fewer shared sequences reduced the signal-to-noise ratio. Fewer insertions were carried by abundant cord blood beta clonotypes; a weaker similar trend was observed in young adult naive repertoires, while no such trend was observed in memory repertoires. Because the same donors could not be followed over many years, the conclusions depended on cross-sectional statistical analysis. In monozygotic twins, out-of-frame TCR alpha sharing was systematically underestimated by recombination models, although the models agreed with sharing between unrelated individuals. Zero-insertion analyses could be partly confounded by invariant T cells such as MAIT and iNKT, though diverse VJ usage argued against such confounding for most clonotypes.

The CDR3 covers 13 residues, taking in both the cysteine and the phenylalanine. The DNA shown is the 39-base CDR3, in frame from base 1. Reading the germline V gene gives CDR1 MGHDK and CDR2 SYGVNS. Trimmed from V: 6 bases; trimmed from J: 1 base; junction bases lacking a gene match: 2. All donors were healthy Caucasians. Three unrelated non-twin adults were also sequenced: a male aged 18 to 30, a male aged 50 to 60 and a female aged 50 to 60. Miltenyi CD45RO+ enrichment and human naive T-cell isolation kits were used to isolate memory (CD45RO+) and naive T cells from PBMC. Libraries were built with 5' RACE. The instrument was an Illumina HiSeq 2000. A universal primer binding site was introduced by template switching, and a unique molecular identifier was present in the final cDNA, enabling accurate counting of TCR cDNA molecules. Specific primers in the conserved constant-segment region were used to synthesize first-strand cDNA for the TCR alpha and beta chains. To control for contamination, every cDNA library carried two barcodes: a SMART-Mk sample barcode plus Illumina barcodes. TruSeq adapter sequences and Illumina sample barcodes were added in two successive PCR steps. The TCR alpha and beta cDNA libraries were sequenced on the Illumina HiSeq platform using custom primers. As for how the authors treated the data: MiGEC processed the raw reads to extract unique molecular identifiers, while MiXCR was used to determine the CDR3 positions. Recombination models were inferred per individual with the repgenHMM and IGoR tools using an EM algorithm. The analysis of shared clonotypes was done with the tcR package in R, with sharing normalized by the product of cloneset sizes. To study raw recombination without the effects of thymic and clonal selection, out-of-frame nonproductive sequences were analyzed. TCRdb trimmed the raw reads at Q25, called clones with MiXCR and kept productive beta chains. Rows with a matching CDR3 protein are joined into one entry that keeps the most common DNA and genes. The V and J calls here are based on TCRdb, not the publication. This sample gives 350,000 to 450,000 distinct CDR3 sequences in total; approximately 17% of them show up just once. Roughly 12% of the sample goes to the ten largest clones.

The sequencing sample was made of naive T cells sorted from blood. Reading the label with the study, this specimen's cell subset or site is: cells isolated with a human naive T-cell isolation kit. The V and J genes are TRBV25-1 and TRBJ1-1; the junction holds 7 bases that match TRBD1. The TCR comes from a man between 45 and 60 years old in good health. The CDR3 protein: CASRDRTNTEAFF. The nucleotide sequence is TGTGCCAGCAGGGACAGGACGAACACTGAAGCTTTCTTT.